The clone carrying this TCR beta chain was detected many times. As yet, its antigen is unknown. The data were taken from a study of T-cell memory formation after mild COVID-19. About the research overall: TCR clusters mostly belonged to single donors.

TCRdb re-derived calls from the 5' RACE reads in MiXCR, one entry per CDR3 protein. The table has roughly 13,000 distinct CDR3 sequences, around 12% seen once. Germline-derived CDR1 and CDR2 are MNHEY and SVGAGI. Trimming cost V 6 bases and J 2 bases; bases outside gene matches: 15. The CDR3 covers 21 residues. Overall study findings and caveats: Several responding clones turned up in pre-infection memory, indicating that cross-reactive memory may have taken part. Mainly CM and EM harbored the contracting CD4+ clones; mainly EMRA harbored the CD8+ ones.

Sequencing was carried out using PBMCs or a T cell subset sorted from them (not recorded which). This clonotype originated in an adult woman who had mild COVID-19 (a few samples of this study predate the infection). Cell type and time point are not known. This sequence joins TRBV6-5 and TRBJ2-2, with 16 bases lining up with TRBD2. The chain's CDR3 is CASSYLGLAGGFWGNTGELFF. The CDR3, as DNA: TGTGCCAGCAGCTACCTGGGACTAGCGGGAGGGTTTTGGGGAAACACCGGGGAGCTGTTTTTT.